The TCR beta chain described here comes from a study of blood T cell repertoires in COVID-19. Study summary: Sample material is recorded as cDNA or gDNA derived from T cells, B-cell-depleted T cells, or PBMCs.

Method: immunoSEQ multiplex PCR; TCRdb's copy keeps in-frame clones and lacks some. The repertoire consists of some 85,000 clones, with more than 60% occurring once and the leading ten covering around 21%. Input material: peripheral blood. This receptor was obtained from an elderly woman with active or convalescent COVID-19.

The CDR3 protein is CASSLFGQNYEQYF. CDR3 DNA: TGTGCCAGCAGTTTATTCGGACAGAACTACGAGCAGTACTTC. V usage is TRBV28 and J usage is TRBJ2-7; a weak D match, TRBD1 (6 bases). Per the germline V gene, CDR1 is MDHEN and CDR2 is SYDVKM. The V gene lost 1 base and the J gene lost 3 bases, with 10 bases spanning the gap. This CDR3 has 14 residues.